This T cell receptor (beta chain) came from a study of Tregs in tolerant kidney transplant recipients. The assay was immunoSEQ multiplex PCR, and TCRdb's table has in-frame clones only and misses some. The table lists 84,000 or so clones, 90% to 95% of them singletons. The germline V gene has CDR1 ENHRY and CDR2 SYGVKD. The CDR3 totals 15 residues. Deletions cut 5 bases from V and 1 base from J, with 14 bases between. This clone appeared a single time. The antigen remains unidentified. Study observations and caveats: Changing PCR primers prevented nucleotide comparison between some patients' samples. This study did not directly address biological reproducibility. Few patients were studied, so findings need validation in larger groups. Tregs expanded with activated donor B cells seemed most donor-specific.

Mixed chimerism was transient after nonmyeloablative marrow transplants from related graft donors. V and J are TRBV10-3 and TRBJ2-5; D perhaps matches TRBD1 (6 bases). The TCR originated in a human patient who received a combined kidney and bone marrow transplant. Some T cells may be supplied by the graft donor. The sample in question was CD4+ T cells from blood (PBMCs), obtained 12 months after the transplant. The CDR3 region is CAISTGHTAQETQYF. The CDR3 DNA is TGTGCCATCAGTACGGGACATACAGCCCAAGAGACCCAGTACTTC.